This T cell receptor (beta chain) was found in a study of blood T cell repertoires in COVID-19. Overall study context: The United States, Italy and Spain were the sources of the acute and convalescent COVID-19 samples. PBMCs, B-cell-depleted T cells, or T cells provided the cDNA or gDNA that made up the material.

The V end lost 5 bases, the J end lost 5 bases, and 9 bases lay between the germline ends. This CDR3 region has 13 residues. Germline V CDR1 and CDR2: KGHDR, SFDVKD. Enrolled during active infection, Seattle patients were then followed longitudinally. As processed by the authors: Nucleated cell counts were estimated from reference gene primer amplification. Measured with immunoSEQ multiplex PCR; TCRdb has only the in-frame clones, and not every one. The V and J calls and clone size were taken over from that table, and D and trimming were inferred from the DNA. The sample shows about 280,000 clones, 80% to 90% of them seen only once.

This receptor was obtained from a woman in her 70s with COVID-19, enrolled during active disease. Material: peripheral blood. The chain carries TRBV24-1 and TRBJ1-5; no reliable D call. The CDR3 spells CATSAYGDQPQHF. In nucleotides, the CDR3 is TGTGCCACCAGTGCCTATGGAGATCAGCCCCAGCATTTT.